This TCR beta chain was observed in a study of blood T cell repertoires in COVID-19. In the study overall: COVID-19 samples from acute and convalescent phases originated in the United States, Italy and Spain.

The V gene lost 6 bases and the J gene lost 1 base, with 10 bases spanning the gap. Per the germline V gene, CDR1 is MDHEN and CDR2 is SYDVKM. CDR3 length: 14 residues. Participant age was about 18 to 100 years, and participants resided in about two dozen US areas. Cohort placement rested on clinical history that participants reported themselves. Data came from immunoSEQ multiplex PCR; TCRdb stores just in-frame clones and leaves some out. The table records 240,000 or so clones, approximately 84% of them present only once. The sequencing input was PBMCs or T cells enriched from blood (not recorded which). This receptor was identified in a woman aged 40 to 55 with acute COVID-19. V and J are TRBV28 and TRBJ2-4; tentative D call: TRBD1 (6 bases). CDR3 bases: TGTGCCAGCAGGGACAGCATCGCCAAAAACATTCAGTACTTC. Its protein product is CASRDSIAKNIQYF.